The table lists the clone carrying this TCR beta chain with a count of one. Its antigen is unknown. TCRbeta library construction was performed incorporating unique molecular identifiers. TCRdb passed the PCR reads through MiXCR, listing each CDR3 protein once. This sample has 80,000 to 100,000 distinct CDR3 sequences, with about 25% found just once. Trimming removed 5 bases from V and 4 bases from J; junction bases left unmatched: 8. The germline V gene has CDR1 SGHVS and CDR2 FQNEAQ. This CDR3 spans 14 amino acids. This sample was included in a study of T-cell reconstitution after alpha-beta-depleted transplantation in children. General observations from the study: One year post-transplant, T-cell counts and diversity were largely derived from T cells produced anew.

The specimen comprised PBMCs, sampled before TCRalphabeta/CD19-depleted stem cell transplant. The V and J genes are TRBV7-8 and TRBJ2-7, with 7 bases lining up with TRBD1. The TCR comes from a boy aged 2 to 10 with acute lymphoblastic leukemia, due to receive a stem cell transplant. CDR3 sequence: CASSVRQGGYEQYF. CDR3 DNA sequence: TGTGCCAGCAGCGTCCGACAGGGTGGGTACGAGCAGTACTTC.